This T cell receptor (beta chain) is drawn from a study of monozygotic twins with inflammatory bowel disease. Each CDR3 protein gets one entry in TCRdb, which reprocessed the 5' RACE reads and gives no DNA. Its table lists some 300,000 distinct CDR3 sequences. The CDR3 has 11 amino acids. The germline V gene encodes CDR1 GTSNPN and CDR2 SVGIG (reference sequence). The V call is TRBV30, the J call TRBJ2-5. This clonotype was obtained from a human donor with ulcerative colitis or Crohn's disease, or a healthy co-twin of an affected twin (not recorded which). The material sequenced was blood. CDR3 sequence reads: CAWSPQETQYF. Complete variable domain (other parts from reference TRBV30 and TRBJ2-5): SQTIHQWPATLVQPVGSPLSLECTVEGTSNPNLYWYRQAAGRGLQLLFYSVGIGQISSEVPQNLSASRPQDRQFILSSKKLLLSDSGFYLCAWSPQETQYFGPGTRLLVL.